The 14 T cell receptor beta chains below all came from one sample that was sequenced in a study of T-cell reconstitution after alpha-beta-depleted transplantation in children. Unique molecular identifiers were built into the TCRbeta library. From the PCR reads, TCRdb called clonotypes with MiXCR, one entry per CDR3 protein. The sample includes hundreds of thousands of distinct CDR3 sequences, roughly 17% of them seen just once. Sequencing used PBMCs from the stem cell graft donor, obtained from the stem cell graft. The receptors shown here come from a human donor who donated a stem cell graft to a child with acute myeloid leukemia.

This clonotype was detected many times. The CDR3 bases are TGCAGCGTCGCGGGACAGGGTTCCTACGAGCAGTACTTC. Its translation: CSVAGQGSYEQYF. The gene calls are TRBV29-1 and TRBJ2-7; TRBD1 matches at 9 bases. The CDR3 runs 13 residues. Germline values: CDR1 SQVTM, CDR2 ANQGSEA. V was pared by 6 bases and J by 1 base, with 4 bases of the junction left unmatched.

In its sample, this clonotype was seen many times. The chain recombines TRBV29-1 with TRBJ2-5, with a possible D match to TRBD1 (5 bases). CDR3 length equals 13 residues. The V gene's germline CDR1 is SQVTM and CDR2 ANQGSEA. The V end lost 3 bases, the J end lost 4 bases, and 12 bases lay between the germline ends. The CDR3 sequence is CSVDKGIGETQYF. CDR3 nucleotide sequence: TGCAGCGTTGACAAGGGGATCGGAGAGACCCAGTACTTC.

The table lists this clonotype with a few counts. The V and J genes are TRBV5-1 and TRBJ2-1; 7 bases match TRBD2. This CDR3 spans 15 amino acids. V trimming: 9 bases; J trimming: 0 bases; junction bases outside the gene matches: 9. Germline CDR1 reads SGHRS; CDR2 reads YFSETQ. CDR3 sequence reads: CATTIGGSSYNEQFF. CDR3 nucleotides: TGCGCCACCACGATCGGGGGGAGCTCCTACAATGAGCAGTTCTTC.

This clonotype was counted at least ten times. The rearrangement uses TRBV20-1 and TRBJ2-5, with D possibly matching TRBD2 (6 bases). Germline CDR1 DFQATT, CDR2 SNEGSKA (reference sequence). There are 17 residues in the CDR3. Trimming removed 5 bases at V and 1 base at J, with 23 bases between. The DNA of the CDR3 is TGCAGTGCTCCAGGTGGGGGAGGAGCCAACTTCCAAGAGACCCAGTACTTC. The encoded protein is CSAPGGGGANFQETQYF.

The sample holds many counts of this clonotype. J is TRBJ2-5 and V is TRBV7-2, with a possible D match to TRBD1 (6 bases). The V end lost 4 bases, the J end lost 0 bases, and 15 bases lay between the germline ends. Per germline, CDR1 SGHTA and CDR2 FQGNSA. The CDR3 covers 16 residues. The CDR3 reads CASSSRPGHNQETQYF. Here the CDR3 DNA reads TGTGCCAGCAGCTCGCGACCGGGACACAACCAAGAGACCCAGTACTTC.

There are many counts of this clonotype. This chain uses TRBV20-1 with TRBJ1-6, with 8 bases that match TRBD1. J was trimmed by 8 bases and V by 6 bases; bases with no gene match: 9. CDR1 and CDR2 (germline): DFQATT, SNEGSKA (reference sequence). The CDR3 is 14 residues long. DNA of the CDR3: TGCAGTGCCGCACAGGGGGTTTGGGATTCACCCCTCCACTTT. Translated: CSAAQGVWDSPLHF.

V is TRBV9 and J is TRBJ2-3; D gene unclear. CDR3 length: 16 amino acids. Between the trimmed V and J ends, which lost 0 bases and 2 bases, there was a span of 13 bases. Germline CDR1 reads SGDLS; CDR2 reads YYNGEE. The CDR3 reads CASSVGSYPLTDTQYF. The DNA for the CDR3 is TGTGCCAGCAGCGTAGGGTCATATCCACTCACAGATACGCAGTATTTT.

In DNA form, the CDR3 reads TGTGCCAGCAAGGCGGTAGTGGCCCACCAAGATACGCAGTATTTT. Amino acid sequence: CASKAVVAHQDTQYF. The rearrangement joins TRBV27 to TRBJ2-3, with D unresolved. The length of the CDR3 is 15 residues. V was cut by 7 bases and J by 5 bases, with 19 bases left in between. Germline V gives CDR1 MNHEY, CDR2 SMNVEV (reference sequence).

This clonotype was recorded a few times. This chain connects TRBV5-1 to TRBJ2-3; TRBD2 matches 12 bases. Trimming removed 4 bases from V and 2 bases from J; junction bases left unmatched: 11. From germline, CDR1 is SGHRS and CDR2 YFSETQ. The CDR3 contains 18 residues. CDR3 amino acids: CASSPASGGASNTDTQYF. CDR3 coding DNA: TGCGCCAGCAGCCCTGCTAGCGGGGGGGCCTCTAACACAGATACGCAGTATTTT.

At least ten counts were recorded for this clonotype. This sequence joins TRBV20-1 and TRBJ2-3; 8 nucleotides match TRBD2. Unmatched junction bases numbered 8, after V lost 3 bases and J lost 3 bases. This CDR3 contains 15 residues. CDR1 and CDR2 from the germline V gene are DFQATT and SNEGSKA (reference sequence). The CDR3 sequence is CSASFSRGATDTQYF. CDR3 in DNA: TGCAGTGCTAGTTTCTCGCGGGGGGCGACAGATACGCAGTATTTT.

The J gene is TRBJ2-7, the V gene TRBV4-1, with TRBD2 matching over 7 bases. The CDR3 runs 14 residues. CDR1 is MGHRA and CDR2 is YSYEKL in the germline V gene. After removal of 1 base from V and 3 bases from J, the junction contained 3 bases not matched to a gene. The CDR3 nucleotides are TGCGCCAGCAGCCAAGTGTCGGGGGGCTACGAGCAGTACTTC. Amino acids: CASSQVSGGYEQYF.

Only a few counts were recorded for this clonotype. The rearrangement links TRBV6-5 to TRBJ1-5, with 8 bases fitting TRBD1. There are 15 residues in the CDR3. V lost 6 bases to trimming and J lost 5 bases; unmatched junction nucleotides: 9. The V gene's germline CDR1 is MNHEY and CDR2 SVGAGI. CDR3: CASRGGQGTYQPQHF. In nucleotides, the CDR3 is TGTGCCAGCAGGGGAGGACAGGGAACATATCAGCCCCAGCATTTT.

Many counts were recorded for this clonotype. The chain recombines TRBV10-1 with TRBJ2-2; D may be TRBD1 (6 bases). Deletions cut 8 bases from V and 0 bases from J, with 19 bases between. Germline V CDR1 and CDR2: WNHNN, SYGVQD (reference sequence). There are 17 residues in the CDR3. CDR3: CASGARGNFANTGELFF. CDR3 DNA: TGCGCCAGCGGGGCCAGGGGAAATTTCGCGAACACCGGGGAGCTGTTTTTT.

Only a few counts were recorded for this clonotype. The V and J genes are TRBV7-6 and TRBJ1-2; D not certain. Germline CDR1 reads SGHVS; CDR2 reads FNYEAQ. The V gene lost 5 bases and the J gene lost 8 bases, with 12 bases spanning the gap. The CDR3 contains 12 residues. CDR3 residues: CASSLPTGGYTF. CDR3 nucleotides: TGTGCCAGCAGCCTTCCAACCGGGGGCTACACCTTC.